This is a list of T cell receptor beta chains from one sample in a study of blood T cell repertoires in COVID-19. Repertoires were generated with immunoSEQ multiplex PCR, while TCRdb's copy carries only in-frame clones and drops some. The sample holds 30,000 or so clones, about nine tenths seen once. Sequencing used peripheral blood. Receptors were obtained from a human donor in a cohort sampled during active COVID-19. Each CDR3 is given with its conserved first and last residue. A D gene is named only where the DNA matches it firmly. A row's size may be missing; if present it is once, few, many or a size class.

CDR3 protein | CDR3 DNA | D gene | V gene | clone size | J gene
CASSQAIPGLASPDTQYF | TGTGCCAGCAGCCAAGCTATTCCGGGACTAGCATCTCCAGATACGCAGTATTTT | TRBD2 | TRBV4-2 | - | TRBJ2-3
CASSLEPTGWETQYF | TGTGCCAGCAGCTTAGAGCCGACAGGGTGGGAGACCCAGTACTTC | TRBD1 | TRBV7-2 | once | TRBJ2-5
CASAGLNTGELFF | TGTGCCAGCGCAGGACTGAACACCGGGGAGCTGTTTTTT | - | TRBV2 | - | TRBJ2-2
CASSKADRGNTEAFF | TGTGCCAGCAGCAAAGCAGACAGGGGGAACACTGAAGCTTTCTTT | - | TRBV21-1 | - | TRBJ1-1
CASSVGGGVSTEAFF | TGTGCCAGCAGCGTAGGAGGGGGGGTGAGCACTGAAGCTTTCTTT | - | TRBV9 | - | TRBJ1-1
CASSLYTGSSYNEQFF | TGTGCCAGCAGCTTGTATACAGGAAGCTCCTACAATGAGCAGTTCTTC | - | TRBV5-5 | - | TRBJ2-1
CASSQDGGFSGNTIYF | TGCGCCAGCAGCCAAGATGGCGGGTTCTCTGGAAACACCATATATTTT | - | TRBV4-3 | - | TRBJ1-3
CATSAAGLGTNEKLFF | TGTGCCACCAGTGCCGCGGGTCTTGGCACTAATGAAAAACTGTTTTTT | - | TRBV24-1 | - | TRBJ1-4
CAISEGESNQPQHF | TGTGCCATCAGTGAGGGGGAGAGCAATCAGCCCCAGCATTTT | - | TRBV10-3 | - | TRBJ1-5
CASSFQGANSPLHF | TGTGCCAGCAGCTTTCAGGGGGCAAATTCACCCCTCCACTTT | TRBD1 | TRBV7-9 | - | TRBJ1-6
CASSFQQHYGYTF | TGTGCCAGCAGTTTCCAACAGCACTATGGCTACACCTTC | - | TRBV12-3/TRBV12-4 | - | TRBJ1-2
CASSLDGSGGYTF | TGTGCCAGCAGCCTAGACGGTTCAGGTGGCTACACCTTC | - | TRBV11-2 | - | TRBJ1-2
CASRLTSGLSYNEQFF | TGTGCCAGCAGACTCACTAGCGGGCTTTCCTACAATGAGCAGTTCTTC | TRBD2 | TRBV7-9 | once | TRBJ2-1
CASSLTGGAFQETQYF | TGCGCCAGCAGCTTGACTGGCGGGGCCTTCCAAGAGACCCAGTACTTC | - | TRBV5-1 | - | TRBJ2-5
CASSERGIGSMNTEAFF | TGTGCCAGCAGTGAAAGGGGGATCGGTTCTATGAACACTGAAGCTTTCTTT | - | TRBV6-1 | once | TRBJ1-1
CASSPIQEFSGANVLTF | TGTGCTAGTAGTCCAATACAGGAATTCTCTGGGGCCAACGTCCTGACTTTC | - | TRBV19 | - | TRBJ2-6
CASSLGLAETQYF | TGTGCCAGCAGCTTAGGATTAGCCGAGACCCAGTACTTC | - | TRBV11-3 | once | TRBJ2-5
CASSQRLAADTQYF | TGTGCCAGCTCACAAAGACTAGCGGCAGATACGCAGTATTTT | TRBD2 | TRBV18 | - | TRBJ2-3
CATSVGGLETQYF | TGTGCCACCAGTGTGGGGGGGCTAGAGACCCAGTACTTC | - | TRBV24-1 | - | TRBJ2-5
CASSLGTGGNMNTEAFF | TGTGCCAGCAGCCTAGGGACAGGGGGGAATATGAACACTGAAGCTTTCTTT | TRBD1 | TRBV7-9 | - | TRBJ1-1
CASSQGGRDQPQHF | TGCGCCAGCAGCCAAGGGGGCCGAGATCAGCCCCAGCATTTT | - | TRBV4-1 | few | TRBJ1-5
CASSLANTGELFF | TGCGCCAGCAGCTTGGCTAACACCGGGGAGCTGTTTTTT | - | TRBV5-1 | - | TRBJ2-2
CASSLVTDTDTQYF | TGTGCCAGCAGCTTAGTAACAGACACAGATACGCAGTATTTT | - | TRBV7-9 | - | TRBJ2-3
CASSPTGVYGYTF | TGTGCCAGCAGTCCGACAGGAGTCTATGGCTACACCTTC | - | TRBV28 | - | TRBJ1-2
CASPPGGGGQETQYF | TGTGCCAGCCCTCCGGGCGGGGGCGGGCAAGAGACCCAGTACTTC | - | TRBV27 | - | TRBJ2-5
CASSQDALRNTEAFF | TGCGCCAGCAGCCAAGATGCTCTCAGGAACACTGAAGCTTTCTTT | - | TRBV4-1 | - | TRBJ1-1
CASSPALRAGAYNEQFF | TGTGCCAGCAGCCCCGCCCTAAGAGCGGGAGCCTACAATGAGCAGTTCTTC | TRBD2 | TRBV7-2 | - | TRBJ2-1
CASTGTSGRDTQYF | TGTGCCAGCACCGGGACTAGCGGGAGAGATACGCAGTATTTT | TRBD2 | TRBV6-6 | - | TRBJ2-3
CASSFRGLSGNTIYF | TGTGCCAGCAGTTTTAGGGGCTTGTCTGGAAACACCATATATTTT | - | TRBV28 | - | TRBJ1-3
CASSLVGDYGYTF | TGTGCCAGCAGCTTGGTCGGTGACTATGGCTACACCTTC | - | TRBV5-4 | - | TRBJ1-2
CASSQPEEGVGNTIYF | TGCGCCAGCAGCCAACCGGAAGAAGGGGTTGGAAACACCATATATTTT | - | TRBV4-1 | - | TRBJ1-3
CASSETGGSLKNIQYF | TGCGCCAGCAGCGAAACAGGGGGCTCCTTAAAAAACATTCAGTACTTC | TRBD1 | TRBV4-1 | - | TRBJ2-4
CASSPEPGSYQPQHF | TGCGCCAGCAGCCCCGAACCGGGGTCCTATCAGCCCCAGCATTTT | - | TRBV5-1 | - | TRBJ1-5
CASSQDGWARNGNQPQHF | TGCGCCAGCAGCCAAGATGGTTGGGCCCGCAACGGCAATCAGCCCCAGCATTTT | - | TRBV4-3 | - | TRBJ1-5
CASSLQGNQPQHF | TGTGCCAGCAGTTTACAGGGTAATCAGCCCCAGCATTTT | - | TRBV6-5 | - | TRBJ1-5
CASSAGDSPYNEQFF | TGTGCCAGCAGCGCGGGGGACTCCCCTTACAATGAGCAGTTCTTC | - | TRBV9 | - | TRBJ2-1
CASSLFRAGGRYTGELFF | TGTGCCAGCAGCTTATTTAGAGCGGGAGGGCGGTACACCGGGGAGCTGTTTTTT | TRBD2 | TRBV11-2 | - | TRBJ2-2
CASSVAGREGDTQYF | TGTGCCAGCAGCGTAGCAGGCAGGGAGGGAGATACGCAGTATTTT | TRBD2 | TRBV5-6 | - | TRBJ2-3
CASSYRGGLAGVSSYNEQFF | TGTGCCAGCAGTTACCGGGGGGGACTAGCAGGGGTTAGCTCCTACAATGAGCAGTTCTTC | TRBD2 | TRBV2 | once | TRBJ2-1
CASSSTNAVYF | TGTGCCAGCAGTTCCACTAACGCGGTATACTTC | - | TRBV6-5 | once | TRBJ2-4
CASTSPGVSSGNTIYF | TGTGCCAGCACCTCCCCAGGGGTAAGCTCTGGAAACACCATATATTTT | - | TRBV27 | - | TRBJ1-3
CASSLQGGGSSADTQYF | TGTGCCAGCAGCTTACAAGGAGGCGGGAGTTCGGCAGATACGCAGTATTTT | TRBD2 | TRBV7-2 | - | TRBJ2-3
CASSQDQGAASSYNEQFF | TGCGCCAGCAGCCAAGATCAAGGAGCGGCCAGCTCCTACAATGAGCAGTTCTTC | - | TRBV4-3 | - | TRBJ2-1
CAISPARGYGYTF | TGTGCCATCAGCCCCGCTCGGGGCTATGGCTACACCTTC | - | TRBV10-3 | - | TRBJ1-2
CASSRQYNEQFF | TGTGCCAGCAGCCGACAGTACAATGAGCAGTTCTTC | - | TRBV3-1/TRBV3-2 | - | TRBJ2-1
CASADSHYTDTQYF | TGTGCCTCAGCGGACTCTCATTACACAGATACGCAGTATTTT | - | TRBV2 | once | TRBJ2-3
CASYRDLGSPLHF | TGTGCCAGCTACAGGGATCTAGGTTCACCCCTCCACTTT | - | TRBV6-5 | - | TRBJ1-6
CASSLGGGANYGYTF | TGTGCCAGCAGCTTAGGGGGCGGGGCTAACTATGGCTACACCTTC | TRBD1 | TRBV5-4 | - | TRBJ1-2
CASSRDRDGNTEAFF | TGTGCCAGCTCACGTGACAGGGATGGGAACACTGAAGCTTTCTTT | TRBD1 | TRBV18 | once | TRBJ1-1
CASSFRAGLGNEQFF | TGTGCCAGCAGTTTCCGGGCAGGGCTTGGAAATGAGCAGTTCTTC | - | TRBV27 | - | TRBJ2-1
CASSTGLAGVGTDTQYF | TGTGCCAGCAGCACGGGACTAGCGGGAGTGGGGACAGATACGCAGTATTTT | TRBD2 | TRBV5-4 | - | TRBJ2-3
CASSRLGQTLYNEQFF | TGTGCCAGCTCACGACTGGGACAGACTTTATACAATGAGCAGTTCTTC | TRBD1 | TRBV18 | - | TRBJ2-1
CAISAGLYNYGYTF | TGTGCCATCAGTGCGGGACTGTATAACTATGGCTACACCTTC | - | TRBV10-3 | few | TRBJ1-2
CASRRESVGRYGYTF | TGTGCCAGCCGCCGGGAATCAGTGGGAAGATATGGCTACACCTTC | - | TRBV6-5 | - | TRBJ1-2
CASSPLTGLTYNEQFF | TGTGCCAGCTCACCACTTACAGGGCTGACTTACAATGAGCAGTTCTTC | - | TRBV18 | - | TRBJ2-1